This TCR beta chain derives from a study of T cells in Graves' hyperthyroidism and ophthalmopathy. This clonotype is a singleton in its sample. Possible read error: a much larger clone is one base away. What was amplified from RNA transcripts were TCR beta CDR3 regions. When the TCR CDR3 underwent first-round RT-PCR, the HTBI primer set was used. TCRdb called the multiplex PCR reads again in MiXCR, with one record for every CDR3 protein. The table shows roughly 380,000 distinct CDR3 sequences, with about a fifth occurring only once. Per the germline V gene, CDR1 is SGHVS and CDR2 is FQNEAQ. This CDR3 is built from 16 residues. Patients counted as stable if ophthalmopathy did not develop within 18 months. With a duration under 2 months, the hyperthyroidism was newly diagnosed in patients aged 18 to 65.

Sequenced: blood. The chain has TRBV7-8 and TRBJ2-5, with no clear D. The sequence came from a young woman with Graves' hyperthyroidism. The CDR3 DNA is TGTGCCAGCAGCTTAGCGCTCGAGACGGGTCAAGAGACCCGGTACTTC. This encodes CASSLALETGQETRYF.